The present TCR beta chain was sequenced within a study of regulatory dendritic cells for organ transplantation. Study results and caveats: Memory T cells were less diverse than naive, with memory CD8+ most oligoclonal.

Libraries were prepared by immunoSEQ multiplex PCR; TCRdb keeps only in-frame clonotypes and omits some of them. The sample records 12,000 or so clones, around 62% being singletons. CFSE-labeled sorted T cells met regulatory or mature dendritic cells for roughly 5 days. A remark on this clone: Its antigen remains unidentified.

The CDR3 runs to 15 residues. The junction had 4 bases not matched to a gene; V was cut back by 1 base and J by 4 bases. Germline lookup yields CDR1 LNHDA and CDR2 SQIVND (reference sequence). This clonotype originated in a human donor in good health. The genes are TRBV19 and TRBJ1-5; the match to TRBD1 covers 7 bases. Sequenced material: naive CD8+ T cells from blood cultured with dendritic cells. Regarding subset: CD45RA+ naive T cells. CDR3 sequence (DNA): TGTGCCAGTAGTATAGCTACAGGGGCAAATCAGCCCCAGCATTTT. This encodes CASSIATGANQPQHF.